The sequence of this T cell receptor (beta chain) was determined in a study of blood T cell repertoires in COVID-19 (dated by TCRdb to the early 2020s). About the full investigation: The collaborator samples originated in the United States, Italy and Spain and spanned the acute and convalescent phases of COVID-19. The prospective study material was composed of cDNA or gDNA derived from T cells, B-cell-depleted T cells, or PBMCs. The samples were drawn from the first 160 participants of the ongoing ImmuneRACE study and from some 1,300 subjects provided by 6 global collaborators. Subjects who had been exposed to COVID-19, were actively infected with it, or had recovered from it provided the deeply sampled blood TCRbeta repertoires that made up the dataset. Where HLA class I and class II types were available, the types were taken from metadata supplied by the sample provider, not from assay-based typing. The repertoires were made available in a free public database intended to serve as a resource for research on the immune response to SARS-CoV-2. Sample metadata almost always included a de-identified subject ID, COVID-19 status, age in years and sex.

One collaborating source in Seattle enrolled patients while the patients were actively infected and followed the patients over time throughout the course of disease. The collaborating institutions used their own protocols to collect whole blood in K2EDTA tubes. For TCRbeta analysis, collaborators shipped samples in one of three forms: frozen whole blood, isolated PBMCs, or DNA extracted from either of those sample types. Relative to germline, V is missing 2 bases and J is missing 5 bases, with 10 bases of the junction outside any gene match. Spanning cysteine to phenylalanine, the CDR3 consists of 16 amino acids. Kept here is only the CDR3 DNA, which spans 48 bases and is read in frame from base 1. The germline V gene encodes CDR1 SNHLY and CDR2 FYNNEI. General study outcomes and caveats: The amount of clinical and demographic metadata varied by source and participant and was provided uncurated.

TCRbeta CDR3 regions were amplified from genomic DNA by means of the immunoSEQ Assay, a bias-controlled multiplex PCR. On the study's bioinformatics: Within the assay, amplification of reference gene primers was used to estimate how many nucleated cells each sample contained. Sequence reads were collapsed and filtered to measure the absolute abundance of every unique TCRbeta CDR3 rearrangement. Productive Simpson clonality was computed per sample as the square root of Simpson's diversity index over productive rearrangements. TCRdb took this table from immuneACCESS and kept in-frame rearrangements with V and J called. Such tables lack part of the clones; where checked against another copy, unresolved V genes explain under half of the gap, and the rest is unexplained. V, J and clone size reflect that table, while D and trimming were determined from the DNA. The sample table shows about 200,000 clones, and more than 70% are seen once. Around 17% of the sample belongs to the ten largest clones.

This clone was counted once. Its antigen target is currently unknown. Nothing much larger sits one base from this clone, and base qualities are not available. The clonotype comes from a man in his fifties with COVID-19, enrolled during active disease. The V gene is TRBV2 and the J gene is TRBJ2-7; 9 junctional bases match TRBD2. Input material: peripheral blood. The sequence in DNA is TGTGCCAGCAGTGAAACTCGGGGTAGCGGGAGCCACGAGCAGTACTTC. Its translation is CASSETRGSGSHEQYF.